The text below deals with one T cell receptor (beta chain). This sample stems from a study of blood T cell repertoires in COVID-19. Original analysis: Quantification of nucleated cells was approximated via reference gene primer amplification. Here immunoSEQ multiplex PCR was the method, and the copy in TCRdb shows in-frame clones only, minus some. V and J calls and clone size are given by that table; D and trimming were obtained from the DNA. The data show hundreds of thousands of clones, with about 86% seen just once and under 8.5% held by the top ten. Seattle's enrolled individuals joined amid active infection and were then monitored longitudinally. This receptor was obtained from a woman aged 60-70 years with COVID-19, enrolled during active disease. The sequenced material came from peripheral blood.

The chain's CDR3 is CASSPSDVGRGQPQHF. For the CDR3, the DNA is TGTGCCAGCTCACCATCGGACGTCGGGCGGGGTCAGCCCCAGCATTTT. The chain carries TRBV18 and TRBJ1-5; D is uncertain. Germline CDR1 reads KGHSH; CDR2 reads LQKENI. The CDR3 has 16 residues. Deletions cut 2 bases from V and 6 bases from J, with 17 bases between.